This TCR beta chain stems from a study of OX40 agonist ivuxolimab in advanced cancers. Sequencing used immunoSEQ multiplex PCR; TCRdb keeps in-frame clones, though not all of them. The table includes 40,000 to 45,000 clones, around 83% detected once. A remark on this clone: Its antigen is as yet unknown.

Study-level points and caveats: Blood T cells, both CD4+ and CD8+, expanded clonally by week 6 at 0.1 to 3.0 mg/kg. The average count of expanded clones was higher among CD8+ T cells than among CD4+. Certain nonresponders likewise exhibited a low normalized T-cell clonal expansion.

Per germline, CDR1 SGHDT and CDR2 YYEEEE. Trimming removed 1 base at V and 5 bases at J, with 6 bases between. The CDR3 is 12 amino acids. This clonotype was obtained from an adult with an advanced solid tumor such as melanoma, head and neck, liver or kidney cancer. Material: CD4+ or CD8+ T cells sorted from blood, obtained in a trial of the OX40 agonist ivuxolimab. This chain uses TRBV5-6 with TRBJ1-1; the D gene is possibly TRBD1 (5 bases). In nucleotides, the CDR3 is TGTGCCAGCAGCTTGCGGGGGACTGAAGCTTTCTTT. Protein sequence: CASSLRGTEAFF.